These 9 T cell receptor beta chains originate from one sample sequenced in a study of early T cells in non-severe SARS-CoV-2 infection. TCRdb fed the 5' RACE reads into MiXCR, producing one record per CDR3 protein. The sample shows 60,000 to 70,000 distinct CDR3 sequences, approximately 10% of them seen only once. The sequencing sample was made of whole blood. The receptors were sampled from an adult who was a healthcare worker with PCR-confirmed SARS-CoV-2 infection or an uninfected control (not recorded which).

This clonotype was seen at least ten times. The V gene is TRBV7-3, the J gene TRBJ2-3; TRBD2 is a possible D gene (5 bases). V lost 0 bases and J 4 bases, leaving 17 bases between the germline ends. Germline CDR1 is SGHTA and CDR2 is FQGTGA. The CDR3 contains 17 residues. This CDR3 is CASSLTAAGSPPDTQYF. CDR3 sequence (DNA): TGTGCCAGCAGCTTAACGGCCGCGGGCTCCCCCCCAGATACGCAGTATTTT.

Ten or more counts support this clonotype. This chain connects TRBV20-1 to TRBJ2-7, with 10 bases aligning to TRBD2. The V and J ends lost 4 bases and 6 bases, in that order; junction bases with no gene match: 9. The germline V gene has CDR1 DFQATT and CDR2 SNEGSKA (reference sequence). The CDR3 extends over 14 amino acids. The CDR3 coding sequence is TGCAGTGCTAAAACCGGGACTAGCGCTCCCGAGCAGTACTTC. Its translation: CSAKTGTSAPEQYF.

This clonotype has more than one count but fewer than ten. The J gene is TRBJ1-1, the V gene TRBV7-9; 9 bases are shared with TRBD1. CDR3 length: 16 amino acids. The junction had 11 bases not matched to a gene; V was cut back by 4 bases and J by 5 bases. Germline CDR1 and CDR2: SEHNR and FQNEAQ (reference sequence). This CDR3 is CASSSPRTGDRTEAFF. CDR3 coding DNA: TGTGCCAGCAGCTCCCCCCGGACAGGGGATCGGACTGAAGCTTTCTTT.

This clonotype showed up many times. The chain recombines TRBV4-3 with TRBJ2-7, with TRBD2 identical over 7 bases. CDR1 LGHNA and CDR2 YSLEER come from the germline V gene. This CDR3 has 16 amino acids. The trim removed 2 bases at V and 2 bases at J, leaving 9 bases unmatched. CDR3 DNA sequence: TGCGCCAGCAGCCAAAAGGCTAGCGGAGGTACCTACGAGCAGTACTTC. This translates into CASSQKASGGTYEQYF.

The rearrangement uses TRBV5-6 and TRBJ2-2; D might be TRBD1 or TRBD2, each matching 5 bases. V lost 1 base to trimming and J lost 1 base, with 11 bases between them. CDR1 is SGHDT, CDR2 YYEEEE, per germline. CDR3 length: 16 amino acids. The DNA of the CDR3 is TGTGCCAGCAGCTTGTGGGGCGGGTTGAACACCGGGGAGCTGTTTTTT. It encodes CASSLWGGLNTGELFF.

Notes on this clonotype: At one boundary the junction diverges from the germline segment, which might be a read error. The J gene is TRBJ2-7, the V gene TRBV2, with D maybe TRBD2 (6 bases). The germline gives CDR1 SNHLY, CDR2 FYNNEI. The CDR3 is 13 amino acids. DNA of the CDR3: TGTGCCAGCACGGCTGGGGGGACCCATGTTAGGAACTTC. It specifies CASTAGGTHVRNF. The entire variable domain, with the rest obtained from reference TRBV2 and TRBJ2-7, is as follows: EPEVTQTPSHQVTQMGQEVILRCVPISNHLYFYWYRQILGQKVEFLVSFYNNEISEKSEIFDDQFSVERPDGSNFTLKIRSTKLEDSAMYFCASTAGGTHVRNFGPGTRLTVT.

This clonotype was recorded many times. The V call is TRBV5-4, the J call TRBJ2-1; 8 bases align to TRBD2. Germline values: CDR1 SGHNT, CDR2 YYREEE (reference sequence). The CDR3 has 16 residues. The ends lost 0 bases at V and 0 bases at J; junction bases unmatched: 2. The CDR3 DNA follows: TGTGCCAGCAGCTTGGGAGGACTAGCCTCCTACAATGAGCAGTTCTTC. This sequence encodes CASSLGGLASYNEQFF. The complete variable domain, with remaining parts taken from reference TRBV5-4 and TRBJ2-1, reads ETGVTQSPTHLIKTRGQQVTLRCSSQSGHNTVSWYQQALGQGPQFIFQYYREEENGRGNFPPRFSGLQFPNYSSELNVNALELDDSALYLCASSLGGLASYNEQFFGPGTRLTVL.

V gene TRBV7-9 combines with J gene TRBJ2-1; D not resolved. Germline CDR1 SEHNR, CDR2 FQNEAQ (reference sequence). V was clipped by 5 bases and J by 7 bases, with 12 bases between them. The CDR3 length is 13 residues. The DNA for the CDR3 is TGTGCCAGCAGCGCGGAAATTGGGAATGAGCAGTTCTTC. Its translation is CASSAEIGNEQFF.

This clonotype was seen many times. The chain uses TRBV28 and TRBJ2-7; unclear D gene. CDR1 is MDHEN, CDR2 SYDVKM, per germline. This CDR3 region has 13 residues. The CDR3 sequence: CAMGPVDPYEQYF. CDR3 DNA: TGTGCGATGGGCCCGGTGGATCCCTACGAGCAGTACTTC.